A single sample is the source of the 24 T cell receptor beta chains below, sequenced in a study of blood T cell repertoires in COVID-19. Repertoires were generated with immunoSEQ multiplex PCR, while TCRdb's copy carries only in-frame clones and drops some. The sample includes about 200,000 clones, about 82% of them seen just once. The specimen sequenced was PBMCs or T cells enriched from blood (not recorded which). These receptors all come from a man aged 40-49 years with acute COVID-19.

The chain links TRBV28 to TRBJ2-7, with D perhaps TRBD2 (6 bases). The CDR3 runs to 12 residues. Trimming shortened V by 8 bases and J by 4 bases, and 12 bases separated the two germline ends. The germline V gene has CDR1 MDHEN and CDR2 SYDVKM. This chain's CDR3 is CASSRERYEQYF. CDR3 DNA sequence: TGTGCCAGCTCACGGGAGCGTTACGAGCAGTACTTC.

The DNA for the CDR3 is TGTGCCAGCAGTGACTCTCCTTATGAAAAACTGTTTTTT. Protein: CASSDSPYEKLFF. The chain recombines TRBV6-4 with TRBJ1-4; D is uncertain. Trimming cost V 0 bases and J 6 bases, with 5 bases left between them. Germline V lookup: CDR1 MRHNA, CDR2 SNTAGT. The CDR3 is 13 amino acids.

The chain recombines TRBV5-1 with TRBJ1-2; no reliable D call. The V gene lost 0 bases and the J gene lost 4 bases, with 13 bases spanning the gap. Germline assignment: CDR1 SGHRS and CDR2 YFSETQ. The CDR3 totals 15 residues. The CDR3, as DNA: TGCGCCAGCAGCTTGGAGTATGAACTCTCCTATGGCTACACCTTC. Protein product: CASSLEYELSYGYTF.

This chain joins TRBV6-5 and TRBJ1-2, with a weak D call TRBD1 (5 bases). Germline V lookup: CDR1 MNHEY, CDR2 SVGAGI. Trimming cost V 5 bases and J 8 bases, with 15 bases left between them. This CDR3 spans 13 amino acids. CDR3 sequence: CASSPDSLTGYTF. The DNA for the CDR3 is TGTGCCAGCAGTCCTGACAGCCTAACCGGCTACACCTTC.

The CDR3 region has the DNA TGTGCCTGGACTGGGGAGGGGTCCTACAATGAGCAGTTCTTC. Encoded protein: CAWTGEGSYNEQFF. J is TRBJ2-1 and V is TRBV30; 7 nucleotides match TRBD2. Germline CDR1 and CDR2: GTSNPN and SVGIG (reference sequence). This CDR3 comprises 14 residues. Losses at the gene ends were 4 bases for V and 1 base for J; bases not matched to a gene: 4.

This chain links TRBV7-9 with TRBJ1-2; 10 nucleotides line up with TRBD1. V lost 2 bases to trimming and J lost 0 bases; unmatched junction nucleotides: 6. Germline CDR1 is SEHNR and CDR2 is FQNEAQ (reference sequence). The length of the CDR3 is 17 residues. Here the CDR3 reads CASSLSPGQGPNYGYTF. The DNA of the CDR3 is TGTGCCAGCAGCTTATCACCGGGACAGGGGCCTAACTATGGCTACACCTTC.

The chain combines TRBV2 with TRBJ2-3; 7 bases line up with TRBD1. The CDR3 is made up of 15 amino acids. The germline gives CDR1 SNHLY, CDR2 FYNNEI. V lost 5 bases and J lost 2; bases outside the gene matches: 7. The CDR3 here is CASSRVTGHTDTQYF. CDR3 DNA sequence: TGTGCCAGCAGTCGAGTGACAGGGCACACAGATACGCAGTATTTT.

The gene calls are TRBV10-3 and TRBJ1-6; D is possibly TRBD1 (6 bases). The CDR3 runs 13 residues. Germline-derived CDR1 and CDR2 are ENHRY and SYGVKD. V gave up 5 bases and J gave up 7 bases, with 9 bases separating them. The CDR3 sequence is CAISRDNNSPLHF. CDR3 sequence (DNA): TGTGCCATCAGTCGGGACAACAATTCACCCCTCCACTTT.

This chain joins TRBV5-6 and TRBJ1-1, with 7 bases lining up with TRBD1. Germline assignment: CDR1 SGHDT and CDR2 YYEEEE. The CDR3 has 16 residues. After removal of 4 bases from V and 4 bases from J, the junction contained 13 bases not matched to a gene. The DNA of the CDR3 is TGTGCCAGCAGCCCAAACCCGAGGGACAGAAGCACTGAAGCTTTCTTT. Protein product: CASSPNPRDRSTEAFF.

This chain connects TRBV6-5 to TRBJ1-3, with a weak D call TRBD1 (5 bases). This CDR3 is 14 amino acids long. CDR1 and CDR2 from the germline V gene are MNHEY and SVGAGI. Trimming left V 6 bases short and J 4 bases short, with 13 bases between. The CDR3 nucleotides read TGTGCCAGCAGCACAGACAGACAAGGAAACACCATATATTTT. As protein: CASSTDRQGNTIYF.

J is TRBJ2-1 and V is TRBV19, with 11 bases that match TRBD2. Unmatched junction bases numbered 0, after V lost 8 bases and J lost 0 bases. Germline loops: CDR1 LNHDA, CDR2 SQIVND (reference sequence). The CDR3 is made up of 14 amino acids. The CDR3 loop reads CASGLAGSYNEQFF. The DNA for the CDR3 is TGTGCCAGTGGACTAGCGGGCTCCTACAATGAGCAGTTCTTC.

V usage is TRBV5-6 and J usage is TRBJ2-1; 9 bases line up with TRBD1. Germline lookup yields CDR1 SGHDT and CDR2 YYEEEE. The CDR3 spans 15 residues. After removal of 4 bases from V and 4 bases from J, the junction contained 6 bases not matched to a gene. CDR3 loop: CASSLLTGGYNEQFF. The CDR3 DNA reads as TGTGCCAGCAGCCTTTTGACAGGGGGATACAATGAGCAGTTCTTC.

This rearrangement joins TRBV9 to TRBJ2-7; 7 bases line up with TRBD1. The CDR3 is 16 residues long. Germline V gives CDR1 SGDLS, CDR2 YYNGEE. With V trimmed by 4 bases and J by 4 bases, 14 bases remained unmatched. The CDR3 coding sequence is TGTGCCAGCAGCAACAATCCGGGACAGCAATTATACGAGCAGTACTTC. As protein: CASSNNPGQQLYEQYF.

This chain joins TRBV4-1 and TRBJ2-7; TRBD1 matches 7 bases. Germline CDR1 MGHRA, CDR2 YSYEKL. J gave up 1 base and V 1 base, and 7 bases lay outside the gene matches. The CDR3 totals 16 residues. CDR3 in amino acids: CASSQGVGGLSYEQYF. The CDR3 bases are TGCGCCAGCAGCCAAGGGGTAGGGGGCCTTTCCTACGAGCAGTACTTC.

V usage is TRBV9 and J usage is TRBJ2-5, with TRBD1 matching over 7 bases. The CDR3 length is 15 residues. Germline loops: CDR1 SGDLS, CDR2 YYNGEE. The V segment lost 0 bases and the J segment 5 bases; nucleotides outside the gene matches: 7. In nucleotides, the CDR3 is TGTGCCAGCAGCGTAGGAGGTGGACAGGCGGAGACCCAGTACTTC. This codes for CASSVGGGQAETQYF.

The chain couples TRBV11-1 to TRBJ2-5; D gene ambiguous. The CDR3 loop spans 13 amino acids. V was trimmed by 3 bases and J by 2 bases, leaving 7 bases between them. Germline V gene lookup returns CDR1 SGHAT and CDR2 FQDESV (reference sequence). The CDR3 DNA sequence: TGTGCCAGCAGCTTTGGCTCTCAAGAGACCCAGTACTTC. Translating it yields CASSFGSQETQYF.

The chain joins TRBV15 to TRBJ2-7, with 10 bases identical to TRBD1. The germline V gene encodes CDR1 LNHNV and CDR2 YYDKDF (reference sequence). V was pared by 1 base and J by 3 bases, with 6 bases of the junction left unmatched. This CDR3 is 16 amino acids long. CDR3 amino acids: CATSRGTGTGVYEQYF. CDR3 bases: TGTGCCACCAGCAGAGGGACCGGGACAGGGGTCTACGAGCAGTACTTC.

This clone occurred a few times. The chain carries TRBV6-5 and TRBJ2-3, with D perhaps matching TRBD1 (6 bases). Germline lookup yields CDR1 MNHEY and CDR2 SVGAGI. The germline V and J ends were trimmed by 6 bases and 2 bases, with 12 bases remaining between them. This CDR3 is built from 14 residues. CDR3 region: CASSSGQPTDTQYF. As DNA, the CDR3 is TGTGCCAGCAGCTCCGGACAGCCCACAGATACGCAGTATTTT.

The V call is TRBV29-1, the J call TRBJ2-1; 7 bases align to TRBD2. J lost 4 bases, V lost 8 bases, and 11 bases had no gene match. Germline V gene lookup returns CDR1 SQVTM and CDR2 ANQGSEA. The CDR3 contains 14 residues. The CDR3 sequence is CSLAAGYSYNEQFF. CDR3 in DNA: TGCAGCCTTGCAGCGGGATACTCATACAATGAGCAGTTCTTC.

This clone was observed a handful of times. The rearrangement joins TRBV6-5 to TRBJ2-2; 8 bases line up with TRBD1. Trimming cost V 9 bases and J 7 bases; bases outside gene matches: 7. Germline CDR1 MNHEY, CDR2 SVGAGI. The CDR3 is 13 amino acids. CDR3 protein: CARQTGDNGELFF. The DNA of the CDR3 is TGTGCCAGACAGACAGGGGACAACGGGGAGCTGTTTTTT.

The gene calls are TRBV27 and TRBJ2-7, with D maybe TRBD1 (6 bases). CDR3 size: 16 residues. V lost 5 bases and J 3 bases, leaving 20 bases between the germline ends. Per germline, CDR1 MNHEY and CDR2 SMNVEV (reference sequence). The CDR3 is CASSPGAAIGVYEQYF. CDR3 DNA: TGTGCCAGCAGTCCAGGGGCGGCCATAGGAGTCTACGAGCAGTACTTC.

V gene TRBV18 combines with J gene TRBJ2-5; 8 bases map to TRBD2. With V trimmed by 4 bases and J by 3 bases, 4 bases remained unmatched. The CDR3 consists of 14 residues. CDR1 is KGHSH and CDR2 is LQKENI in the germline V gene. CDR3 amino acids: CASSLPGLEETQYF. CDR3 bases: TGTGCCAGCTCACTTCCGGGACTAGAAGAGACCCAGTACTTC.

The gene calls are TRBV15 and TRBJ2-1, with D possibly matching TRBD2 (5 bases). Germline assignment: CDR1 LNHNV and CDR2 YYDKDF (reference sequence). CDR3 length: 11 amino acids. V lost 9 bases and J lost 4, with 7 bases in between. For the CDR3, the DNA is TGTGCCACGGGCGGGTACAATGAGCAGTTCTTC. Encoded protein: CATGGYNEQFF.

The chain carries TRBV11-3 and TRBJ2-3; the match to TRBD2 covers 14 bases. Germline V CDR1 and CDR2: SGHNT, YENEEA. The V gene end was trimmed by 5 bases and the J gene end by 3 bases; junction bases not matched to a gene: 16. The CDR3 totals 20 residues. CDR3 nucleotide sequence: TGTGCCAGCAGCCCCCTCGGCAAGACTAGCGGGAGGGGGTGGACAGATACGCAGTATTTT. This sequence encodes CASSPLGKTSGRGWTDTQYF. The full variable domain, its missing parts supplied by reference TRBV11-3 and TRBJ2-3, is EAGVVQSPRYKIIEKKQPVAFWCNPISGHNTLYWYLQNLGQGPELLIRYENEEAVDDSQLPKDRFSAERLKGVDSTLKIQPAELGDSAVYLCASSPLGKTSGRGWTDTQYFGPGTRLTVL.